The clone carrying this TCR beta chain was found a few times. No antigen is known for it. The source of the sample is a study of T cells after yellow fever vaccination. TCRdb reprocessed the 5' RACE reads via MiXCR and lists one record per CDR3 protein. Of about 550,000 distinct CDR3 sequences in the sample, approximately 21% were seen once. Study results and caveats: Contaminating bulk clonotypes could be abundant in FACS-sorted repertoires.

The V gene lost 7 bases and the J gene lost 4 bases, with 20 bases spanning the gap. The CDR3 totals 15 residues. The germline V gene has CDR1 SQVTM and CDR2 ANQGSEA. The chain has TRBV29-1 and TRBJ2-1; D could derive from TRBD1 or TRBD2 (5 bases each). The TCR sequence derives from a man aged 25-45 years who received the YFV17D yellow fever vaccine. This specimen was PBMCs, taken 15 days after the yellow fever booster vaccination. The CDR3 DNA reads as TGCAGCGCCGCGGGTGGGGGAAAAAATTACAATGAGCAGTTCTTC. Translation gives CSAAGGGKNYNEQFF.